This TCR beta chain was documented in a study of blood T cell repertoires in COVID-19. V lost 2 bases, J lost 8 bases, and 9 bases lay in between. The CDR3 covers 13 residues. The germline V gene encodes CDR1 MDHEN and CDR2 SYDVKM. Authors' analysis steps: By means of reference gene primer amplification, nucleated cell counts were estimated. This table comes from immunoSEQ multiplex PCR, and its TCRdb copy is limited to in-frame clones, with some not included. V and J calls and clone size are those listed in that table; D and trimming were worked out from the DNA. Here the sample spans 190,000 or so clones, about 90% being singletons. In terms of age and location, participants ranged from about 18 to 95 years and lived in about two dozen US areas. Participant-reported clinical history was the basis for cohort assignment. Cohort 3 recovered donors had two negative PCRs, clearance, or symptom resolution.

Specimen: PBMCs or T cells enriched from blood (not recorded which). The chain carries TRBV28 and TRBJ1-4; D gene ambiguous. The sequence was collected from a man aged 25-45 years who had recovered from COVID-19. The CDR3 here is CASSLAGFEKLFF. The CDR3 nucleotides are TGTGCCAGCAGTTTAGCGGGGTTCGAAAAACTGTTTTTT.